Following are 32 T cell receptor beta chains from one sample sequenced in a study of CD4 T cells in relation to SARS-CoV-2 and coronaviruses. Their antigens are not known. Data came from immunoSEQ multiplex PCR; TCRdb stores just in-frame clones and leaves some out. The sample yields around 23,000 clones, more than 60% seen once. Unexposed donor CD4+ T cells date from about 2011-2019, before the COVID-19 pandemic. The cells were cultured for roughly 11 days before CD4+ T cells were isolated. Sequenced input: CD4+ T cells from PBMCs, cultured in vitro. The receptors here all came from a human donor in good health.

This clone turned up a few times. The V call is TRBV6-5, the J call TRBJ2-1; D possibly corresponds to TRBD1 (5 bases). From germline, CDR1 is MNHEY and CDR2 SVGAGI. V lost 8 bases to trimming and J lost 0 bases, with 8 bases between them. This CDR3 is 13 amino acids long. In nucleotides, the CDR3 is TGTGCCAGCGACAGAGACTCCTACAATGAGCAGTTCTTC. Translated: CASDRDSYNEQFF.

This chain uses TRBV18 with TRBJ2-7; 11 bases fit TRBD2. The germline gives CDR1 KGHSH, CDR2 LQKENI. The CDR3 has 15 amino acids. V lost 6 bases and J lost 2; bases outside the gene matches: 6. As DNA, the CDR3 is TGTGCCAGCTCCCCGGGTAGCGGGAGGGCCTACGAGCAGTACTTC. Its translation is CASSPGSGRAYEQYF. The complete variable domain, with remaining parts taken from reference TRBV18 and TRBJ2-7, reads NAGVMQNPRHLVRRRGQEARLRCSPMKGHSHVYWYRQLPEEGLKFMVYLQKENIIDESGMPKERFSAEFPKEGPSILRIQQVVRGDSAAYFCASSPGSGRAYEQYFGPGTRLTVT.

The chain employs TRBV21-1 and TRBJ2-5; the table's TRBD1 call for D was not verified on the DNA. TRBV21-1 is a listed pseudogene. The CDR3 is 15 amino acids. The CDR3 loop reads CASSNRQGSQETQYF. The CDR3 DNA reads TGTGCCAGCAGCAACCGACAGGGATCCCAAGAGACCCAGTACTTC.

This clone was recorded once. The chain recombines TRBV29-1 with TRBJ1-6, with 7 bases aligning to TRBD1. This CDR3 region has 12 residues. The germline V gene has CDR1 SQVTM and CDR2 ANQGSEA. The CDR3 loop reads CRRGQLNSPLHF. The CDR3 coding sequence is TGCAGGAGGGGACAGCTTAATTCACCCCTCCACTTT.

CDR3 nucleotide sequence: TGTGCCAGCAGTGAAGCCCGACAGGGAGTAGAGTTCTTC. Translated: CASSEARQGVEFF. This chain links TRBV6-1 with TRBJ2-1, with 7 bases matching TRBD1. This CDR3 has 13 residues. Germline V gives CDR1 MNHNS, CDR2 SASEGT. The V segment lost 0 bases and the J segment 14 bases; nucleotides outside the gene matches: 7.

The chain combines TRBV19 with TRBJ2-1, with unresolved D. V dropped 3 bases and J dropped 0 bases, with 9 bases sitting between them. This CDR3 comprises 15 residues. Germline CDR1 is LNHDA and CDR2 is SQIVND (reference sequence). DNA for the CDR3: TGTGCCAGTAGTATTGTCCCGAGCTCCTACAATGAGCAGTTCTTC. Translated: CASSIVPSSYNEQFF.

This clone was observed once. This chain links TRBV4-1 with TRBJ2-1; the match to TRBD1 covers 11 bases. Germline trimming cut 2 bases from V and 6 bases from J; bases unmatched to any gene: 6. The CDR3 runs 16 residues. Germline V CDR1 and CDR2: MGHRA, YSYEKL. The CDR3 region is CASSQFGQGAGNEQFF. The CDR3 bases are TGCGCCAGCAGCCAATTCGGACAGGGGGCCGGCAATGAGCAGTTCTTC.

The genes are TRBV6-5 and TRBJ2-1; 9 bases agree with TRBD1. The CDR3 is 16 residues long. V lost 4 bases and J lost 3; bases outside the gene matches: 7. The germline V gene has CDR1 MNHEY and CDR2 SVGAGI. CDR3 region: CASSSSTGGVYNEQFF. As DNA, the CDR3 is TGTGCCAGCAGTTCCTCGACAGGGGGTGTCTACAATGAGCAGTTCTTC.

The chain uses TRBV5-1 and TRBJ1-3, with unresolved D. CDR3 length: 15 residues. CDR1 SGHRS and CDR2 YFSETQ come from the germline V gene. Trimming left V 0 bases short and J 0 bases short, with 7 bases between. CDR3: CASSLADVSGNTIYF. The CDR3 bases are TGCGCCAGCAGCTTGGCCGATGTCTCTGGAAACACCATATATTTT.

V usage is TRBV28 and J usage is TRBJ1-1; D call uncertain. Germline assignment: CDR1 MDHEN and CDR2 SYDVKM. The ends were cut back, 6 bases at V and 4 bases at J, with 15 bases in the middle. CDR3 size: 14 residues. The CDR3 sequence: CASSQPGRSTEAFF. The CDR3 nucleotides read TGTGCCAGCAGCCAACCTGGACGGAGCACTGAAGCTTTCTTT.

The chain carries TRBV5-1 and TRBJ2-5, with D perhaps TRBD2 (7 bases). The V gene's germline CDR1 is SGHRS and CDR2 YFSETQ. V was trimmed by 5 bases and J by 5 bases, leaving 16 bases between them. The CDR3 runs to 14 residues. The CDR3 nucleotides are TGCGCCAGCAGAAGGGGGGGGGAGTCGGAGACCCAGTACTTC. Translated: CASRRGGESETQYF.

This sequence joins TRBV25-1 and TRBJ1-2; D not certain. The length of the CDR3 is 14 residues. V gave up 4 bases and J gave up 4 bases, with 13 bases separating them. CDR1 is MGHDK and CDR2 is SYGVNS in the germline V gene. This chain's CDR3 is CASSVDVHTYGYTF. The CDR3 coding sequence is TGTGCCAGCAGTGTAGATGTTCACACCTATGGCTACACCTTC.

The genes are TRBV30 and TRBJ1-1; no firm D call. V was pared by 2 bases and J by 7 bases, with 14 bases between. The CDR3 loop spans 13 amino acids. Germline V gene sequence: CDR1 GTSNPN, CDR2 SVGIG (reference sequence). As DNA, the CDR3 is TGTGCCTGGAGTACCCCTACGGGGTATGAAGCTTTCTTT. Its protein product is CAWSTPTGYEAFF. Filled out from reference TRBV30 and TRBJ1-1, the complete variable domain reads SQTIHQWPATLVQPVGSPLSLECTVEGTSNPNLYWYRQAAGRGLQLLFYSVGIGQISSEVPQNLSASRPQDRQFILSSKKLLLSDSGFYLCAWSTPTGYEAFFGQGTRLTVV.

The rearrangement links TRBV23-1 to TRBJ1-1; 9 nucleotides line up with TRBD1. TRBV23-1 is marked as an open reading frame, function uncertain. V shed 4 bases, J shed 2 bases, and the junction held 11 bases outside the gene matches. The CDR3 has 17 amino acids. The CDR3 is CASSPHRDRDPNTEAFF. The CDR3 DNA follows: TGCGCCAGCAGTCCCCACCGGGACAGGGATCCCAACACTGAAGCTTTCTTT.

The V call is TRBV20-1, the J call TRBJ1-1; 7 nucleotides align to TRBD1. The CDR3 runs 13 residues. CDR1 DFQATT and CDR2 SNEGSKA come from the germline V gene (reference sequence). After removal of 3 bases from V and 8 bases from J, the junction contained 9 bases not matched to a gene. The CDR3: CSASSGLDREAFF. CDR3 coding DNA: TGCAGTGCTAGTTCCGGACTGGACAGGGAAGCTTTCTTT.

The chain is built from TRBV6-5 and TRBJ1-2; D unresolved. V lost 0 bases to trimming and J lost 2 bases, with 13 bases between them. From germline, CDR1 is MNHEY and CDR2 SVGAGI. This CDR3 region has 16 residues. In nucleotides, the CDR3 is TGTGCCAGCAGTTACTCTACAGAAACGTGGAACTATGGCTACACCTTC. Its protein is CASSYSTETWNYGYTF.

The chain employs TRBV20-1 and TRBJ2-7; TRBD1 aligns across 7 bases. This CDR3 contains 16 residues. Germline CDR1 DFQATT, CDR2 SNEGSKA (reference sequence). V shed 3 bases and J 2 bases; nucleotides not matched to a gene: 13. CDR3 nucleotide sequence: TGCAGTGCTAGTAACACTCACGGGACAGACCCCTACGAGCAGTACTTC. Translation: CSASNTHGTDPYEQYF.

The V and J genes are TRBV14 and TRBJ2-7; TRBD1 is a possible D gene (5 bases). V was cut by 1 base and J by 6 bases, with 7 bases left in between. The CDR3 is 12 residues long. The V gene's germline CDR1 is SGHDN and CDR2 FVKESK. In nucleotides, the CDR3 is TGTGCCAGCAGCCAAGTTAGGGGCGAGCAGTACTTC. Translating it yields CASSQVRGEQYF.

The chain has TRBV5-8 and TRBJ2-5, with D perhaps being TRBD1 or TRBD2 (6 bases each). The CDR3 contains 17 residues. The germline gives CDR1 SGHTS, CDR2 YDEGEE. V was clipped by 2 bases and J by 2 bases, with 19 bases between them. In DNA form, the CDR3 reads TGTGCCAGCAGCTTAGGAGGGGGAGTAGGAGGGCAAGAGACCCAGTACTTC. Protein product: CASSLGGGVGGQETQYF. Variable domain in full (rest from reference TRBV5-8 and TRBJ2-5): EAGVTQSPTHLIKTRGQQATLRCSPISGHTSVYWYQQALGLGLQFLLWYDEGEERNRGNFPPRFSGRQFPNYSSELNVNALELEDSALYLCASSLGGGVGGQETQYFGPGTRLLVL.

The chain has TRBV27 and TRBJ2-1; 9 bases match TRBD2. This CDR3 contains 15 residues. V shed 5 bases and J 4 bases; nucleotides not matched to a gene: 6. In germline, CDR1 is MNHEY, CDR2 SMNVEV (reference sequence). CDR3 region: CASSQTSGRYNEQFF. CDR3 sequence (DNA): TGTGCCAGCAGTCAGACTAGCGGCCGGTACAATGAGCAGTTCTTC.

This clone came up a few times. V and J are TRBV18 and TRBJ2-7; D not certain. The V and J ends lost 2 bases and 7 bases respectively, with 12 bases between them. Per the germline V gene, CDR1 is KGHSH and CDR2 is LQKENI. The CDR3 covers 13 residues. Written as DNA, the CDR3 is TGTGCCAGCTCACCAGGGCGGCAGTGGGAGCAGTACTTC. Protein: CASSPGRQWEQYF.

The chain recombines TRBV19 with TRBJ2-5; 9 nucleotides match TRBD1. This CDR3 contains 13 residues. CDR1 LNHDA and CDR2 SQIVND come from the germline V gene (reference sequence). CDR3 sequence (DNA): TGTGCATCGGGACAGGGCGTTAGAGAGACCCAGTACTTC. Its protein product is CASGQGVRETQYF.

The rearrangement uses TRBV28 and TRBJ1-2; 8 nucleotides align to TRBD1. With 5 bases clipped from V and 8 bases from J, the junction kept 7 bases outside the gene matches. From germline, CDR1 is MDHEN and CDR2 SYDVKM. The CDR3 loop spans 13 amino acids. CDR3 coding DNA: TGTGCCAGCAGTACAGGGGGAGGGGGGGGCTACACCTTC. Translation gives CASSTGGGGGYTF.

The chain is built from TRBV19 and TRBJ1-4, with D maybe TRBD1 (5 bases). Germline assignment: CDR1 LNHDA and CDR2 SQIVND (reference sequence). CDR3 length: 13 residues. Deletions cut 10 bases from V and 7 bases from J, with 16 bases between. CDR3: CATLRERGEKLFF. DNA of the CDR3: TGTGCCACCCTTCGGGAAAGGGGTGAAAAACTGTTTTTT. The full variable domain, completed using reference TRBV19 and TRBJ1-4, is DGGITQSPKYLFRKEGQNVTLSCEQNLNHDAMYWYRQDPGQGLRLIYYSQIVNDFQKGDIAEGYSVSREKKESFPLTVTSAQKNPTAFYLCATLRERGEKLFFGSGTQLSVL.

The chain couples TRBV6-5 to TRBJ2-3, with 11 bases aligning to TRBD1. This CDR3 spans 14 amino acids. After removal of 6 bases from V and 3 bases from J, the junction contained 2 bases not matched to a gene. Germline V CDR1 and CDR2: MNHEY, SVGAGI. DNA for the CDR3: TGTGCCAGCAGGGGACAGGGGGGGACAGATACGCAGTATTTT. Residues: CASRGQGGTDTQYF.

The chain recombines TRBV7-8 with TRBJ1-3, with TRBD1 matching 7 bases. This CDR3 region has 19 residues. Germline loops: CDR1 SGHVS, CDR2 FQNEAQ. Trimming cost V 1 base and J 3 bases; bases outside gene matches: 15. This chain's CDR3 is CASSLVPSSGGVFGNTIYF. CDR3 DNA: TGTGCCAGCAGCTTAGTACCTTCGTCAGGGGGAGTGTTTGGAAACACCATATATTTT.

This clone has just a few counts. The J gene is TRBJ2-2, the V gene TRBV18; D perhaps matches TRBD1 (5 bases). Germline V gene data show CDR1 as KGHSH and CDR2 as LQKENI. Trimming stripped 2 bases from V and 6 bases from J, with 7 bases between. The CDR3 totals 13 residues. CDR3 DNA: TGTGCCAGCTCACCAGGGGCAGCCGGGGAGCTGTTTTTT. Translating it yields CASSPGAAGELFF.

This chain uses TRBV2 with TRBJ1-2, with D possibly being TRBD1 (5 bases). The CDR3 runs 13 residues. Trimming removed 4 bases from V and 6 bases from J, with 12 bases in between. Germline lookup yields CDR1 SNHLY and CDR2 FYNNEI. DNA for the CDR3: TGTGCCAGCAGTGGCAGGGAACGGGATGGCTACACCTTC. Its translation: CASSGRERDGYTF.

V is TRBV5-1 and J is TRBJ2-1; TRBD2 matches 9 bases. CDR1 is SGHRS and CDR2 is YFSETQ in the germline V gene. There are 15 residues in the CDR3. The V gene end was trimmed by 2 bases and the J gene end by 4 bases; junction bases not matched to a gene: 4. The CDR3 region is CASSFPSGTYNEQFF. The CDR3 coding sequence is TGCGCCAGCAGCTTCCCTAGCGGGACATACAATGAGCAGTTCTTC.

This clone was seen a few times. The gene calls are TRBV18 and TRBJ1-2; no firm D call. CDR1 is KGHSH and CDR2 is LQKENI in the germline V gene. CDR3 length: 13 amino acids. Trimming pared 3 bases from V and 3 bases from J, leaving 8 bases between. The CDR3 DNA reads TGTGCCAGCTCACCGGACGTAGACTATGGCTACACCTTC. Translation gives CASSPDVDYGYTF.

The chain is built from TRBV28 and TRBJ1-1; D not certain. The CDR3 consists of 12 residues. The V end lost 3 bases, the J end lost 8 bases, and 10 bases lay between the germline ends. Germline CDR1 and CDR2: MDHEN and SYDVKM. The DNA of the CDR3 is TGTGCCAGCAGTTTCGGCCGAACCGAAGCTTTCTTT. Translation: CASSFGRTEAFF.

The chain links TRBV18 to TRBJ2-3; a weak D match, TRBD2 (6 bases). V was cut by 6 bases and J by 0 bases, with 13 bases left in between. Germline loops: CDR1 KGHSH, CDR2 LQKENI. This CDR3 region has 15 residues. This CDR3 is CASSGLSSSTDTQYF. DNA of the CDR3: TGTGCCAGCTCGGGACTGAGTAGTAGCACAGATACGCAGTATTTT.